The 5 T cell receptor beta chains given below trace back to one sample, sequenced in a study of T cells in Graves' hyperthyroidism and ophthalmopathy. Amplified TCR beta CDR3 regions derived from RNA transcripts. RT-PCR in the first round (using the HTBI primer set) targeted the TCR CDR3. TCRdb passed the multiplex PCR reads through MiXCR, listing each CDR3 protein once. The sample includes under 400,000 distinct CDR3 sequences, around a quarter of them seen just once. The specimen sequenced was blood. These receptors were collected from a man aged 45-60 years with Graves' hyperthyroidism.

The chain links TRBV6-1 to TRBJ2-7; TRBD2 agrees at 9 bases. Per germline, CDR1 MNHNS and CDR2 SASEGT. This CDR3 region has 14 residues. V lost 6 bases and J lost 1; bases outside the gene matches: 4. The CDR3 protein is CASRMTSGSYEQYF. The CDR3 nucleotides read TGTGCCAGCAGGATGACTAGCGGTTCCTACGAGCAGTACTTC.

This clonotype was recorded at least ten times. This chain connects TRBV2 to TRBJ1-1, with D possibly TRBD1 on 5 matching bases. Germline V gene sequence: CDR1 SNHLY, CDR2 FYNNEI. CDR3 length: 17 amino acids. V was pared by 5 bases and J by 0 bases, with 19 bases between. The CDR3 region is CASSPDGGMWVNTEAFF. In DNA form, the CDR3 reads TGTGCCAGCAGTCCCGACGGGGGTATGTGGGTGAACACTGAAGCTTTCTTT.

This clonotype was seen at least ten times. The chain is built from TRBV18 and TRBJ2-3, with D maybe TRBD1 (5 bases). CDR3 length equals 13 residues. Germline V gene sequence: CDR1 KGHSH, CDR2 LQKENI. Trimming took 2 bases from V and 9 from J, leaving 12 bases between them. CDR3 residues: CASSPGRQGTQYF. CDR3 coding DNA: TGTGCCAGCTCACCAGGCCGCCAGGGCACGCAGTATTTT.

This clonotype has more than one count but fewer than ten. The gene calls are TRBV19 and TRBJ2-5; D is unclear. The germline CDR1 and CDR2 sequences are LNHDA and SQIVND (reference sequence). V was clipped by 4 bases and J by 5 bases, with 11 bases between them. The length of the CDR3 is 13 residues. The CDR3 DNA is TGTGCCAGTAGTACCAGCGCCGGGGAGACCCAGTACTTC. Translating it yields CASSTSAGETQYF.

This clonotype was counted only a few times. This sequence joins TRBV7-8 and TRBJ2-7; TRBD2 matches at 12 bases. The CDR3 loop spans 16 amino acids. CDR1 is SGHVS, CDR2 FQNEAQ, per germline. After removal of 5 bases from V and 2 bases from J, the junction contained 7 bases not matched to a gene. The DNA of the CDR3 is TGTGCCAGCAGCCCCCGGAGACTAGCGGGAGCCTACGAGCAGTACTTC. It is translated as CASSPRRLAGAYEQYF.